Listed below are T cell receptor beta chains from one sample, sequenced in a study of cytomegalovirus exposure and HLA in healthy donors. The table came from immunoSEQ multiplex PCR; TCRdb's copy has only in-frame clones and leaves some out. In the table there are about 180,000 clones, over 75% of which are singletons. Specimen: PBMCs. The receptor set was obtained from a man in his sixties in good health and CMV-seronegative. Both conserved end residues are part of each CDR3. Fields, in order: V gene, clone size, D gene, J gene, CDR3 protein, CDR3 DNA. A D gene is named only where the DNA matches it firmly. A row's size may be missing; if present it is once, few, many or a size class.

>TRBV7-6|NA|NA|TRBJ2-7
CASSLREGYEQYF
TGTGCCAGCAGCTTAAGAGAGGGCTACGAGCAGTACTTC
>TRBV28|NA|NA|TRBJ2-5
CASSHRRDIIYQETQYF
TGTGCCAGCAGCCACCGCCGGGACATTATTTACCAAGAGACCCAGTACTTC
>TRBV28|NA|NA|TRBJ1-1
CASSSRQPLPEAFF
TGTGCCAGCAGTTCGCGACAGCCACTCCCTGAAGCTTTCTTT
>TRBV5-6|NA|TRBD2|TRBJ2-7
CASSLLVAGGSYEQYF
TGTGCCAGCAGCTTGCTCGTAGCGGGAGGCTCCTACGAGCAGTACTTC
>TRBV6-4|NA|TRBD1|TRBJ1-1
CASSSGQGLEAFF
TGTGCCAGCAGTAGCGGACAGGGCCTGGAAGCTTTCTTT
>TRBV29-1|NA|NA|TRBJ2-3
CSVDTRFGLTDTQYF
TGCAGCGTTGACACAAGGTTCGGACTCACAGATACGCAGTATTTT
>TRBV11-2|NA|NA|TRBJ1-2
CASSLDLASGGGYTF
TGTGCCAGCAGCTTAGATCTGGCCTCCGGGGGGGGCTACACCTTC
>TRBV28|NA|NA|TRBJ1-4
CASSLLGSETNEKLFF
TGTGCCAGCAGTTTACTAGGGAGCGAAACTAATGAAAAACTGTTTTTT
>TRBV7-3|NA|NA|TRBJ2-3
CATRRSGVFTDTQYF
TGTGCCACTAGACGGTCAGGGGTGTTCACAGATACGCAGTATTTT
>TRBV2|once|NA|TRBJ1-5
CASTGDKSNQPQHF
TGTGCCAGCACCGGGGATAAGAGCAATCAGCCCCAGCATTTT
>TRBV27|NA|NA|TRBJ1-6
CASSVHRVILPLHF
TGTGCCAGCAGTGTGCACAGGGTAATTCTACCCCTCCACTTT
>TRBV4-1|NA|NA|TRBJ2-1
CASSQEGSTLYNEQFF
TGCGCCAGCAGCCAAGAAGGCTCGACACTCTACAATGAGCAGTTCTTC
>TRBV5-6|few|TRBD2|TRBJ2-2
CASSWTSGVAMRELFF
TGTGCCAGCAGCTGGACTAGCGGGGTAGCGATGCGGGAGCTGTTTTTT
>TRBV7-9|NA|TRBD1|TRBJ1-3
CASSLDARGHYLGNTIYF
TGTGCCAGCAGCTTAGATGCGAGGGGGCACTACCTCGGAAACACCATATATTTT
>TRBV14|NA|NA|TRBJ1-2
CASSRERVGYGYTF
TGTGCCAGCAGCCGCGAGCGGGTCGGATATGGCTACACCTTC
>TRBV28|NA|NA|TRBJ1-5
CASTSEGAIQPQNF
TGTGCCAGCACCTCAGAGGGCGCTATTCAGCCCCAGAATTTT
>TRBV5-1|NA|TRBD1|TRBJ1-2
CASSLGPGQGGGYTF
TGCGCCAGCAGCTTGGGACCCGGACAGGGAGGTGGCTACACCTTC
>TRBV30|NA|TRBD2|TRBJ2-2
CAWSAGLAGVGTGELFF
TGTGCCTGGAGCGCGGGACTAGCGGGAGTAGGCACCGGGGAGCTGTTTTTT
>TRBV28|once|NA|TRBJ2-2
CASSSPEGSNTGELFF
TGTGCCAGCAGTTCGCCGGAGGGTTCGAACACCGGGGAGCTGTTTTTT
>TRBV2|NA|TRBD1|TRBJ1-2
CASSSQGGDYGYTF
TGTGCCAGCAGTTCCCAGGGGGGAGACTATGGCTACACCTTC
>TRBV25-1|few|NA|TRBJ1-2
CASSAAGNYGYTF
TGTGCCAGCAGTGCCGCGGGGAACTATGGCTACACCTTC
>TRBV27|few|TRBD1|TRBJ2-6
CASSLYRGVGGANVLTF
TGTGCCAGCAGTTTGTACAGGGGGGTGGGGGGGGCCAACGTCCTGACTTTC
>TRBV7-3|NA|TRBD2|TRBJ2-1
CASSLNGRPHNEQFF
TGTGCCAGCAGCTTAAACGGGAGGCCCCACAATGAGCAGTTCTTC
>TRBV4-1|few|TRBD2|TRBJ2-1
CASSQDRSSGRGDEQFF
TGCGCCAGCAGCCAAGATAGGTCTAGCGGGAGGGGGGATGAGCAGTTCTTC
>TRBV9|NA|TRBD1|TRBJ1-1
CASSSQGDTEAFF
TGTGCCAGCAGCTCGCAGGGGGACACTGAAGCTTTCTTT
>TRBV6-1|NA|TRBD1|TRBJ2-7
CASSQSRDRGEQYF
TGTGCCAGCAGCCAGTCCCGGGACAGGGGCGAGCAGTACTTC
>TRBV19|few|NA|TRBJ2-5
CASAQHVLQETQYF
TGTGCCAGTGCCCAACACGTCCTCCAAGAGACCCAGTACTTC
>TRBV7-9|NA|TRBD1|TRBJ2-2
CASSLSRGIGNTGELFF
TGTGCCAGCAGCTTAAGCAGGGGGATTGGTAACACCGGGGAGCTGTTTTTT
>TRBV15|NA|TRBD2|TRBJ2-3
CATSPRGAGVGDTQYF
TGTGCCACCAGCCCGAGGGGAGCGGGAGTAGGAGATACGCAGTATTTT
>TRBV6-6|NA|NA|TRBJ1-1
CASIEQGLSSEAFF
TGTGCCAGCATCGAACAGGGTCTCAGCTCTGAAGCTTTCTTT
>TRBV5-4|NA|NA|TRBJ1-5
CASSLDRAQFPQHF
TGTGCCAGCAGCTTGGACAGGGCGCAATTCCCCCAGCATTTT
>TRBV5-1|NA|TRBD1|TRBJ1-6
CASSSDRAEKGSPLHF
TGCGCCAGCAGCTCAGACAGGGCGGAGAAGGGTTCACCCCTCCACTTT
>TRBV6-1|NA|NA|TRBJ2-3
CAIVSSRGTDTQYF
TGTGCCATTGTAAGTTCCCGCGGCACAGATACGCAGTATTTT
>TRBV6-1|NA|TRBD1|TRBJ1-2
CASREGTGDGYTF
TGTGCCAGCAGGGAAGGGACAGGGGATGGCTACACCTTC
>TRBV9|once|NA|TRBJ1-1
CASSVGQSNTEAFF
TGTGCCAGCAGCGTAGGACAGAGCAACACTGAAGCTTTCTTT
>TRBV7-9|NA|TRBD1|TRBJ2-7
CASSGGGQGAYEQYF
TGTGCCAGCAGCGGCGGTGGGCAGGGGGCCTACGAGCAGTACTTC
>TRBV29-1|once|NA|TRBJ1-5
CSVGGQPQNF
TGCAGCGTTGGCGGGCAGCCCCAGAATTTT
>TRBV30|NA|TRBD1|TRBJ2-7
CAWSVNRPRQGSF
TGTGCCTGGAGTGTAAATCGTCCGCGACAGGGGTCCTTC